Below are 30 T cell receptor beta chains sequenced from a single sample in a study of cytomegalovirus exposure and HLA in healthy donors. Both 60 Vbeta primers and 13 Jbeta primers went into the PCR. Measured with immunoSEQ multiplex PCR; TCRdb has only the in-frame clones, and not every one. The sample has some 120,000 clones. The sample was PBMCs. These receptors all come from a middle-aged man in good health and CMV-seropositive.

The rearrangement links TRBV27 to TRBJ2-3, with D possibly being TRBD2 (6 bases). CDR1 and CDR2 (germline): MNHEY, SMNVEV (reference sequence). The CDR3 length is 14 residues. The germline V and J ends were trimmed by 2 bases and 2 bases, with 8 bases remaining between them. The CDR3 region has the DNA TGTGCCAGCAGTTTAGCGGGGCTCACAGATACGCAGTATTTT. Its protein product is CASSLAGLTDTQYF.

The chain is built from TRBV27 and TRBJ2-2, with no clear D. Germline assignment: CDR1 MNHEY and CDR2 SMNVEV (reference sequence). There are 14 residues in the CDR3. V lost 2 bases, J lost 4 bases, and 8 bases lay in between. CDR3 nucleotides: TGTGCCAGCAGTTTAAATGGAGCCACCGGGGAGCTGTTTTTT. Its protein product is CASSLNGATGELFF.

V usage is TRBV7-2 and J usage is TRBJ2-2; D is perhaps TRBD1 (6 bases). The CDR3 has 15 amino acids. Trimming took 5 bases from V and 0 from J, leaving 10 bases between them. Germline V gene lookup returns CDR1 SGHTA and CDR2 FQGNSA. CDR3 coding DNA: TGTGCCAGCAGCCTCGACAGGCCGAACACCGGGGAGCTGTTTTTT. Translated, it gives CASSLDRPNTGELFF.

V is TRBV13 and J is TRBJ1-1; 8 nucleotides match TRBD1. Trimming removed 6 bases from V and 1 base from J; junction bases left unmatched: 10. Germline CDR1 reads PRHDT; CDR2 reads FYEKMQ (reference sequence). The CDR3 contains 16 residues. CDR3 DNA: TGTGCCAGCAGTCTAGGACAGGGCTGGGGGAACACTGAAGCTTTCTTT. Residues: CASSLGQGWGNTEAFF.

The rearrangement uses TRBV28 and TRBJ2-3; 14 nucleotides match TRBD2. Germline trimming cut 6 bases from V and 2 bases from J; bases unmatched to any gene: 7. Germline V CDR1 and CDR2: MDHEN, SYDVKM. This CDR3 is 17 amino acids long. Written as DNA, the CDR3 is TGTGCCAGCAGACGATGGACTAGCGGGAGGACCACAGATACGCAGTATTTT. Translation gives CASRRWTSGRTTDTQYF. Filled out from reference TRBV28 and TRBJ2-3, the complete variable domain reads DVKVTQSSRYLVKRTGEKVFLECVQDMDHENMFWYRQDPGLGLRLIYFSYDVKMKEKGDIPEGYSVSREKKERFSLILESASTNQTSMYLCASRRWTSGRTTDTQYFGPGTRLTVL.

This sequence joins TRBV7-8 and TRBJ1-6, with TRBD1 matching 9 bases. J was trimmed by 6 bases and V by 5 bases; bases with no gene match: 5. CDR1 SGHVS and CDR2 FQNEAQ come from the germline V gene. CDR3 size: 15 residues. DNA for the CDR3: TGTGCCAGCAGCCGGACAGGGGCCGTTAATTCACCCCTCCACTTT. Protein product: CASSRTGAVNSPLHF.

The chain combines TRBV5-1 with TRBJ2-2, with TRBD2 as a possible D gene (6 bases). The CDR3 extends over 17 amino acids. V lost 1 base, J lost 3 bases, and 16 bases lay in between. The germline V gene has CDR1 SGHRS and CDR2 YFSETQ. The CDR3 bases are TGCGCCAGCAGCTTGAGTCCGGGAGCCCAATACACCGGGGAGCTGTTTTTT. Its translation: CASSLSPGAQYTGELFF.

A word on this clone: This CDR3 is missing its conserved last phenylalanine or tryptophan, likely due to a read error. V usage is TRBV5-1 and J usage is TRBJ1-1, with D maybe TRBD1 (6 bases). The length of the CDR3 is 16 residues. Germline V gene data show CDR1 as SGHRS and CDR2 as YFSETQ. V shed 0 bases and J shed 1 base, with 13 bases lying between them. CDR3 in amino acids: CASSLAGGAPNTEAFS. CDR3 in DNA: TGCGCCAGCAGCTTGGCCGGGGGGGCGCCGAACACTGAAGCTTTCTCT.

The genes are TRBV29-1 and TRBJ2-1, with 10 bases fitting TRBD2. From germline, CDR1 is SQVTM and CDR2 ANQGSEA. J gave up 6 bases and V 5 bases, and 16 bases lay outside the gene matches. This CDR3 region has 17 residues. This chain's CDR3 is CSVLTDAGTSASNEQFF. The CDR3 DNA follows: TGCAGCGTTTTGACGGACGCCGGGACTAGCGCAAGCAATGAGCAGTTCTTC.

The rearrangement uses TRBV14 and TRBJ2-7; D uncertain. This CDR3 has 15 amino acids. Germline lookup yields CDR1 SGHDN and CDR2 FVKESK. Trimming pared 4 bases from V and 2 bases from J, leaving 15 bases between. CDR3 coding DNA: TGTGCCAGCAGCCCCCGAACAGATTCCACCTACGAGCAGTACTTC. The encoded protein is CASSPRTDSTYEQYF.

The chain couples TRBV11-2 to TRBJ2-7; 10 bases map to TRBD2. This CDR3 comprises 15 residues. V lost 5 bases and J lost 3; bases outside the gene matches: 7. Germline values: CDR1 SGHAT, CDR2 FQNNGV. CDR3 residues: CASSEGTSAFYEQYF. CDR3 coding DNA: TGTGCCAGCAGCGAAGGGACTAGCGCGTTCTACGAGCAGTACTTC. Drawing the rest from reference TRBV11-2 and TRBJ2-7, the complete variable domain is EAGVAQSPRYKIIEKRQSVAFWCNPISGHATLYWYQQILGQGPKLLIQFQNNGVVDDSQLPKDRFSAERLKGVDSTLKIQPAKLEDSAVYLCASSEGTSAFYEQYFGPGTRLTVT.

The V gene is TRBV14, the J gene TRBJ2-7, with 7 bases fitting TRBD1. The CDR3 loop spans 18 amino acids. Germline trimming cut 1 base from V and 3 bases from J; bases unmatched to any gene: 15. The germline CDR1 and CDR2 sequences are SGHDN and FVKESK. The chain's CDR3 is CASSQAGQVIISFYEQYF. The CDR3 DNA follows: TGTGCCAGCAGCCAAGCCGGACAGGTTATCATATCCTTCTACGAGCAGTACTTC.

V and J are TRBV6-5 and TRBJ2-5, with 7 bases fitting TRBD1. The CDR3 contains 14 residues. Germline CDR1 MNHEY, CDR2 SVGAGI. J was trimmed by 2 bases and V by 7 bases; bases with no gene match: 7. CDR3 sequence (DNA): TGTGCCAGCACGGCCCCAGGGGGACAAGAGACCCAGTACTTC. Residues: CASTAPGGQETQYF.

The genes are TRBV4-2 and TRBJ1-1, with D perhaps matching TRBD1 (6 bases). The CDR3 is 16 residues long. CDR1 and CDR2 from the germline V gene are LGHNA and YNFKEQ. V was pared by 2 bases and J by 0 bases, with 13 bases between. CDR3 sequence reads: CASSQPTGPMNTEAFF. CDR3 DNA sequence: TGTGCCAGCAGCCAACCGACAGGACCCATGAACACTGAAGCTTTCTTT.

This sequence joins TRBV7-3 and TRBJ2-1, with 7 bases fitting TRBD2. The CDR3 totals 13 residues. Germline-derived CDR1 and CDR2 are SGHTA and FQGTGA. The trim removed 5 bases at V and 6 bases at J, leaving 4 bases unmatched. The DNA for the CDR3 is TGTGCCAGCAGCGGGGGAGGGGCCAATGAGCAGTTCTTC. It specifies CASSGGGANEQFF.

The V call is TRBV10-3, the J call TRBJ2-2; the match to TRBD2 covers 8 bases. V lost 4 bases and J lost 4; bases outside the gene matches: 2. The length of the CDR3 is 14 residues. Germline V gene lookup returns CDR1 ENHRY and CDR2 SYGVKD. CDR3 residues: CAISGLAGTGELFF. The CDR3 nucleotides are TGTGCCATCAGTGGTCTAGCGGGCACCGGGGAGCTGTTTTTT.

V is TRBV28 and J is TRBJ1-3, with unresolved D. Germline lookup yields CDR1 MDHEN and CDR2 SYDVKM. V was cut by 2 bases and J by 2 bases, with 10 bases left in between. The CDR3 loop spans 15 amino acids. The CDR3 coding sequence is TGTGCCAGCAGTTTAACGGGGTTGCCTGGAAACACCATATATTTT. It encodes CASSLTGLPGNTIYF.

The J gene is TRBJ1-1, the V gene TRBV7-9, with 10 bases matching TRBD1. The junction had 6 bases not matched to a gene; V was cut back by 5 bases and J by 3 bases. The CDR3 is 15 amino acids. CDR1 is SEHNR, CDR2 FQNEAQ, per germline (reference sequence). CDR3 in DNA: TGTGCCAGCAGCCCTGCCGGGACAGGGGACACTGAAGCTTTCTTT. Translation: CASSPAGTGDTEAFF.

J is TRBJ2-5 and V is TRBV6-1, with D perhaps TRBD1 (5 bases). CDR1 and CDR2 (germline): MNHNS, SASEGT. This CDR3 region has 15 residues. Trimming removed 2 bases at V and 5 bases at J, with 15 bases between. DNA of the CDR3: TGTGCCAGCAGTGAACAAGGGGTGGGGATCGAGACCCAGTACTTC. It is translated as CASSEQGVGIETQYF.

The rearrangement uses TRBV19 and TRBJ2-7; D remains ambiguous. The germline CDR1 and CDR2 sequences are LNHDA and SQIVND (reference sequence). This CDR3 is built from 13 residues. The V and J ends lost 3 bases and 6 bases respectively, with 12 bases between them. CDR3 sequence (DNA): TGTGCCAGTAGTATGGTTGTTTGGAGCGAGCAGTACTTC. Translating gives CASSMVVWSEQYF. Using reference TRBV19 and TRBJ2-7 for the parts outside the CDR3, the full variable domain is DGGITQSPKYLFRKEGQNVTLSCEQNLNHDAMYWYRQDPGQGLRLIYYSQIVNDFQKGDIAEGYSVSREKKESFPLTVTSAQKNPTAFYLCASSMVVWSEQYFGPGTRLTVT.

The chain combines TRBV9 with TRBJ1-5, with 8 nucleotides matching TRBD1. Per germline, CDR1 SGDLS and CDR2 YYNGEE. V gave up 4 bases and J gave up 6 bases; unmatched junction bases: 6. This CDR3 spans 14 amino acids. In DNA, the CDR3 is TGTGCCAGCAGCCTTCAGGGGGCAGGTCAGCCCCAGCATTTT. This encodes CASSLQGAGQPQHF.

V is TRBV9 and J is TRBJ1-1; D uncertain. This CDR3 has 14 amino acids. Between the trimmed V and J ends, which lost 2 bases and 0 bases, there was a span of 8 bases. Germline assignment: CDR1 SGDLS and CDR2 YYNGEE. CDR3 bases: TGTGCCAGCAGCGTTGTGGCTGTGAACACTGAAGCTTTCTTT. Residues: CASSVVAVNTEAFF.

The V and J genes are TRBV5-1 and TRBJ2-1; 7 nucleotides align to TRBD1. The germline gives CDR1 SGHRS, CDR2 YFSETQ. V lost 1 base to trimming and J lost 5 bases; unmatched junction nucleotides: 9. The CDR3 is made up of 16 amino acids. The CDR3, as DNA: TGCGCCAGCAGCTTGTTGGGACAGCGATTAAACAATGAGCAGTTCTTC. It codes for CASSLLGQRLNNEQFF.

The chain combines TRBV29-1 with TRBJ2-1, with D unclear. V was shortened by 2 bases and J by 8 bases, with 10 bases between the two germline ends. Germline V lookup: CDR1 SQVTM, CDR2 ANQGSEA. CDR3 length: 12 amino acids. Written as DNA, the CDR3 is TGCAGCGTTGAATATCGAGAGTATGAGCAGTTCTTC. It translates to CSVEYREYEQFF.

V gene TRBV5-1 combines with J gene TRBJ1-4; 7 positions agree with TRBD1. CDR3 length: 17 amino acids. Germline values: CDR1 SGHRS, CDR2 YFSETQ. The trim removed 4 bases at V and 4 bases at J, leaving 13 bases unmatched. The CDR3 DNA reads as TGCGCCAGCAGCCCCGGAAGCACCGGGACAGTTAATGAAAAACTGTTTTTT. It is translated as CASSPGSTGTVNEKLFF.

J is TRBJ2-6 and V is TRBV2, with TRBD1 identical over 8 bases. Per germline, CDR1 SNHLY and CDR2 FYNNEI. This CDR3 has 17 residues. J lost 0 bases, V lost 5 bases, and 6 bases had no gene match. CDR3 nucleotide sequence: TGTGCCAGCAGTAAGGACAGGGCGATCTCTGGGGCCAACGTCCTGACTTTC. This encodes CASSKDRAISGANVLTF.

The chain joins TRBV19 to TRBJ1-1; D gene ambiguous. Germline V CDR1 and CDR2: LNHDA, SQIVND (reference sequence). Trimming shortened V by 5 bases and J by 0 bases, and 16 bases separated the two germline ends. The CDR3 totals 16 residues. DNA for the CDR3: TGTGCCAGTAGTTTCAGGTCGTCCTTTATGAACACTGAAGCTTTCTTT. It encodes CASSFRSSFMNTEAFF.

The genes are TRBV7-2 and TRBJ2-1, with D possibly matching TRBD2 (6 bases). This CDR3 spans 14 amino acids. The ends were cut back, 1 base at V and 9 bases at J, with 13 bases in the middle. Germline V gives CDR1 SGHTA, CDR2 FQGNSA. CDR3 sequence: CASSLESSVVEQFF. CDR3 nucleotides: TGTGCCAGCAGCTTAGAATCTAGCGTCGTTGAGCAGTTCTTC. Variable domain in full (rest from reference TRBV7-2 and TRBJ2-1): GAGVSQSPSNKVTEKGKDVELRCDPISGHTALYWYRQSLGQGLEFLIYFQGNSAPDKSGLPSDRFSAERTGGSVSTLTIQRTQQEDSAVYLCASSLESSVVEQFFGPGTRLTVL.

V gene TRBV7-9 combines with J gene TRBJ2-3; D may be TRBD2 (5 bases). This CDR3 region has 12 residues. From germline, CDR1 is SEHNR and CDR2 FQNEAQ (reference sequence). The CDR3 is CAFTRGTDTQYF. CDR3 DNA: TGTGCGTTCACGCGGGGCACAGATACGCAGTATTTT.

The CDR3 sequence: CAIQSGSNTGELFF. The DNA of the CDR3 is TGTGCCATTCAGAGCGGGAGTAACACCGGGGAGCTGTTTTTT. The chain combines TRBV19 with TRBJ2-2, with 8 bases aligning to TRBD2. Germline CDR1 and CDR2: LNHDA and SQIVND (reference sequence). The CDR3 runs 14 residues. V lost 10 bases, J lost 2 bases, and 6 bases stayed unmatched.